One TCR beta chain is described in this entry. It lacks a known antigen. Base qualities are not provided; no much larger clone lies one nucleotide away. Peripheral blood CD8+ and CD4+ T cells from healthy donors, Susac syndrome patients and multiple sclerosis patients were profiled using high-throughput TCR beta sequencing. Recently defined diagnostic criteria for definite or probable disease were met by the Susac syndrome patients. Bulk CD8+ and CD4+ T cells were purified by magnetic negative isolation, whereas CD8+ TEMRA cells were enriched by FACS. Blood was drawn into EDTA tubes, processed within 24 hours, and PBMCs were isolated by density gradient centrifugation. PBMCs intended for TCR sequencing were cryopreserved in liquid nitrogen and were subsequently thawed in a 37 degrees C water bath. A purity of at least 90% was achieved for sorted or isolated CD4+, CD8+ and CD8+ TEMRA cells. The data derive from a study of CD8 T cells in Susac syndrome (dated by TCRdb to between 2018 and 2020). With regard to the full study: Among the sequenced Susac syndrome patients, more than 5 had clinically active disease and roughly eight were in clinical remission. Whether CD8+ T cell activation and differentiation in Susac syndrome was antigen driven was tested using repertoire sequencing. At blood withdrawal, Susac syndrome patients were therapy-naive, treated with corticosteroids (with IVIg additionally given to some), or treated with IVIg alone.

Overall study results and their limits: The study acknowledged that relatively few individuals were included in the TCR sequencing and HLA analysis. The CD4+ T cell repertoire of patients with Susac syndrome showed no detectable clonal expansion.

RNA was extracted with the RNeasy kit and about 0.5 to 1 ug was reverse transcribed using random hexamers. The immunoSEQ multiplex PCR assay, covering 54 Vbeta and 13 Jbeta segments, was used to amplify TCR beta CDR3 regions. Bias from PCR amplification was corrected by using a synthetic template baseline for primer optimization and for computational correction. The study's processing was this. Reads were annotated to V, D and J genes according to IMGT and were analyzed with immunoSEQ Analyzer, with only productive sequences retained. Clonality was calculated as one minus the Shannon entropy normalized by log2 of the number of productive unique sequences. For each patient and control, public and private clones were evaluated within the 100 most prevalent clones. Clones were defined as Susac-specific when absent from the healthy and MS cohorts, from over 950 published viral clones and from other ImmuneACCESS disease sequences. TCRdb itself trimmed the public reads at Q25 with fastp, ran MiXCR and retained productive beta chains. A single entry per CDR3 protein holds the most common genes and DNA from its merged rows. TCRdb, not the authors, supplied the V and J calls. Counted in this sample were under 200,000 distinct CDR3 sequences; 90% to 95% of them appeared once. Approximately 0.09% of the sample lies in the top ten.

According to the germline V gene (reference sequence), CDR1 reads DFQATT and CDR2 reads SNEGSKA. V was cut back by 5 bases and J by 1 base, leaving a gap of 12 bases between them. Reading from cysteine to phenylalanine, the CDR3 counts 14 amino acids. Only the CDR3 portion is preserved as DNA: 42 bases, with reading frame beginning at the first base. The sample consisted of CD4+ T cells from PBMCs. The chain joins TRBV20-1 to TRBJ2-1, with TRBD2 tentatively as D gene (5 bases match). The source of this sequence is a human donor with Susac syndrome. CDR3 region: CSARDQTSYNEQFF. The sequence in DNA is TGCAGTGCTCGGGATCAGACTTCCTACAATGAGCAGTTCTTC.